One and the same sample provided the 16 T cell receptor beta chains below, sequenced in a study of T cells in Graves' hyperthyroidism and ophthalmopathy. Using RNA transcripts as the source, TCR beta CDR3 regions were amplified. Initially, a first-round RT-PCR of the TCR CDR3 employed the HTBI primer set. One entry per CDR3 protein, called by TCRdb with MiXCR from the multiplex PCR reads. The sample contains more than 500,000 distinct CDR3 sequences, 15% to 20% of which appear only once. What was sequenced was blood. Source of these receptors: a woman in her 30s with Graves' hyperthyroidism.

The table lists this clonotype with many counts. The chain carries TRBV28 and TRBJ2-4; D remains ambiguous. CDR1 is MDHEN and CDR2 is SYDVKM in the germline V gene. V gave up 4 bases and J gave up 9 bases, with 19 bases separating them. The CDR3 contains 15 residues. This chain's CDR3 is CASSSPIDLWGIQYF. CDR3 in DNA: TGTGCCAGCAGTTCACCGATAGACTTGTGGGGCATTCAGTACTTC.

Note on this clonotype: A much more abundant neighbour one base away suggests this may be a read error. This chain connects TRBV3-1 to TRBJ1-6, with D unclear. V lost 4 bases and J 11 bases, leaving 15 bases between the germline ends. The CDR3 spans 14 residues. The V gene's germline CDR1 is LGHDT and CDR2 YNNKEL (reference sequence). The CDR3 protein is CASSRGRVAPPLHF. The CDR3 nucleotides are TGTGCCAGCAGCCGAGGAAGAGTGGCTCCACCCCTCCACTTT.

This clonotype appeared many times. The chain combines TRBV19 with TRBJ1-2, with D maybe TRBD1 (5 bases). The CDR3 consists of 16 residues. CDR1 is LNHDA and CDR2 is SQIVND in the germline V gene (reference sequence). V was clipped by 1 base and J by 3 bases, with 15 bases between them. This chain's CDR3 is CASSIGPGRGDYGYTF. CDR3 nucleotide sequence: TGTGCCAGTAGTATAGGCCCGGGACGGGGAGACTATGGCTACACCTTC.

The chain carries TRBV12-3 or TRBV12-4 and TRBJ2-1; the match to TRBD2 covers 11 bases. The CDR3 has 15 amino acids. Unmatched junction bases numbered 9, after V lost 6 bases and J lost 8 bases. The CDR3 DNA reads TGTGCCAGCAGCCCGAGGACTAGCGGGTTCCATGAGCAGTTCTTC. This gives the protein CASSPRTSGFHEQFF.

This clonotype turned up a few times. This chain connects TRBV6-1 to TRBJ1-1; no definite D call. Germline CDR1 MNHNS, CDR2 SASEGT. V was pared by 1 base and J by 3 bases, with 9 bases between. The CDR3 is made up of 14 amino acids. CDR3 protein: CASSEGVYDTEAFF. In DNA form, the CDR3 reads TGTGCCAGCAGTGAAGGCGTGTACGACACTGAAGCTTTCTTT.

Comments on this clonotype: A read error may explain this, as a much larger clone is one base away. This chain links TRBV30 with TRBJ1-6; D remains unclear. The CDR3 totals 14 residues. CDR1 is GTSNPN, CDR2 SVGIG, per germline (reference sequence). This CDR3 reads CAWRTPTYSSPLHF. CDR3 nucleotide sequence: TGTGCCTGGAGGACGCCTACCTATAGTTCACCCCTCCACTTT.

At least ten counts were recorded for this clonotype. The CDR3 here is CASSPAYSGAETQYF. In DNA form, the CDR3 reads TGTGCCAGCAGTCCAGCGTATTCAGGGGCGGAGACCCAGTACTTC. The V and J genes are TRBV11-2 and TRBJ2-5; a possible D gene is TRBD1 (6 bases). CDR1 is SGHAT and CDR2 is FQNNGV in the germline V gene. With 6 bases removed from V and 5 bases from J, the gap between germline ends came to 19 bases. The CDR3 consists of 15 residues. The entire variable domain, with the rest obtained from reference TRBV11-2 and TRBJ2-5, is as follows: EAGVAQSPRYKIIEKRQSVAFWCNPISGHATLYWYQQILGQGPKLLIQFQNNGVVDDSQLPKDRFSAERLKGVDSTLKIQPAKLEDSAVYLCASSPAYSGAETQYFGPGTRLLVL.

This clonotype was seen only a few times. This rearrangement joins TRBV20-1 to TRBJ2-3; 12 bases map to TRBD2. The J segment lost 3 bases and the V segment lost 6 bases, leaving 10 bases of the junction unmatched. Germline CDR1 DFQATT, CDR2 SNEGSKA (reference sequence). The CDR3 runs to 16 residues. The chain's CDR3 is CSARGVLAGGTDTQYF. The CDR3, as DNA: TGCAGTGCCCGAGGGGTACTAGCGGGGGGAACAGATACGCAGTATTTT.

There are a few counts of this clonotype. CDR3 loop: CASSLAVWQMNTEAFF. Written as DNA, the CDR3 is TGTGCCAGCAGCTTAGCAGTGTGGCAGATGAACACTGAAGCTTTCTTT. V usage is TRBV7-2 and J usage is TRBJ1-1; D is unresolved. Germline CDR1 reads SGHTA; CDR2 reads FQGNSA. The CDR3 sequence is 16 residues long. V lost 0 bases, J lost 0 bases, and 11 bases lay in between.

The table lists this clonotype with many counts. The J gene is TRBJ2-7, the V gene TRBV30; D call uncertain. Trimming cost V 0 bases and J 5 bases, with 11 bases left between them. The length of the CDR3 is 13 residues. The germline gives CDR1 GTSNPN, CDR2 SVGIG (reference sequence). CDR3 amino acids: CAWSVIGFHEQYF. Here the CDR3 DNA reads TGTGCCTGGAGTGTAATAGGGTTCCACGAGCAGTACTTC.

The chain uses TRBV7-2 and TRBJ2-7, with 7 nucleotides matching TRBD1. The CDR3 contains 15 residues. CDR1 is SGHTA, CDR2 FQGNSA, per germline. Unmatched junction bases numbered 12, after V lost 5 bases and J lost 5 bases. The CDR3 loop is CASSLQGVNPHEQYF. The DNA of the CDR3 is TGTGCCAGCAGCCTCCAGGGGGTCAACCCCCACGAGCAGTACTTC.

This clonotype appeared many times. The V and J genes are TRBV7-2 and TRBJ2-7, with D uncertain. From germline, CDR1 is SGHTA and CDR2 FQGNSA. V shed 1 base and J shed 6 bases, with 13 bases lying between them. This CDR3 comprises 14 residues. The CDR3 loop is CASSLVPNPREQYF. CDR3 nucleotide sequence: TGTGCCAGCAGCTTAGTACCCAACCCACGCGAGCAGTACTTC.

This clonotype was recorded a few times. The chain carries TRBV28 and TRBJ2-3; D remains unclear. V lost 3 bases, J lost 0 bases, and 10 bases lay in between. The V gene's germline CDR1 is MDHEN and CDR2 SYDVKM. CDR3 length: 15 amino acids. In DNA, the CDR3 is TGTGCCAGCAGTTTCCCGGTTCCTAGCACAGATACGCAGTATTTT. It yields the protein CASSFPVPSTDTQYF.

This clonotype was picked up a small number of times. This chain's CDR3 is CAREDRGRRGYTF. DNA of the CDR3: TGTGCCAGAGAAGACAGGGGGCGGCGGGGCTACACCTTC. This chain uses TRBV2 with TRBJ1-2, with 10 bases lining up with TRBD1. This CDR3 contains 13 residues. The J segment lost 8 bases and the V segment lost 9 bases, leaving 9 bases of the junction unmatched. Per the germline V gene, CDR1 is SNHLY and CDR2 is FYNNEI.

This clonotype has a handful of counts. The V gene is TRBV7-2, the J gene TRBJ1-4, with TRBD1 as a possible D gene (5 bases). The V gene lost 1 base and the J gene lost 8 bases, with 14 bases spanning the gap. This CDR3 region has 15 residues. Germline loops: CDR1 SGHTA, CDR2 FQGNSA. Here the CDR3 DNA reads TGTGCCAGCAGCTTAGATTTGGACATCCCCGAAAAACTGTTTTTT. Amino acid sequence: CASSLDLDIPEKLFF.

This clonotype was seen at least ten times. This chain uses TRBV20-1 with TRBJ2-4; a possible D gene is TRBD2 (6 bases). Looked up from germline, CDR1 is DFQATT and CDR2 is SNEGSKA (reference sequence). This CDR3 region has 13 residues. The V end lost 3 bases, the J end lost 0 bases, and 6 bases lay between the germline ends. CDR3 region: CSAREGAKNIQYF. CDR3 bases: TGCAGTGCTAGGGAGGGAGCCAAAAACATTCAGTACTTC.